The 18 T cell receptor beta chains reported below all come from one sample, sequenced in a study of blood T cell repertoires in COVID-19. Measured with immunoSEQ multiplex PCR; TCRdb has only the in-frame clones, and not every one. This repertoire shows about 78,000 clones, roughly 87% found once; its top ten account for around 5%. The sample was peripheral blood. The source of these receptors is an elderly woman with active or convalescent COVID-19.

J is TRBJ1-2 and V is TRBV25-1; D not certain. Germline assignment: CDR1 MGHDK and CDR2 SYGVNS. Trimming cost V 3 bases and J 0 bases, with 11 bases left between them. The CDR3 has 15 amino acids. The CDR3 DNA follows: TGTGCCAGCAGTGACCAGCGCCACGCTAACTATGGCTACACCTTC. It codes for CASSDQRHANYGYTF.

This clone was counted between two and nine times. The V and J genes are TRBV2 and TRBJ2-7; 8 bases match TRBD1. V was pared by 5 bases and J by 5 bases, with 11 bases of the junction left unmatched. Looked up from germline, CDR1 is SNHLY and CDR2 is FYNNEI. This CDR3 has 15 amino acids. The CDR3, as DNA: TGTGCCAGCAGTAATACCCAGGGGGCGCTTAACGAGCAGTACTTC. Translation: CASSNTQGALNEQYF.

This chain uses TRBV29-1 with TRBJ2-5; 8 nucleotides match TRBD1. The CDR3 sequence is 12 residues long. V dropped 6 bases and J dropped 1; count of bases not matched to a gene: 1. CDR1 is SQVTM and CDR2 is ANQGSEA in the germline V gene. The CDR3, as DNA: TGCAGCGTCGGGACAGGCCAAGAGACCCAGTACTTC. As protein: CSVGTGQETQYF.

The CDR3 reads CASSYSHRTDTDTQYF. As DNA, the CDR3 is TGTGCCAGCAGTTACTCACACCGTACCGACACAGATACGCAGTATTTT. The V gene is TRBV6-5, the J gene TRBJ2-3; D gene ambiguous. The CDR3 spans 16 residues. In germline, CDR1 is MNHEY, CDR2 SVGAGI. Trimming removed 0 bases at V and 2 bases at J, with 12 bases between.

This clone was picked up a small number of times. This chain joins TRBV5-1 and TRBJ1-5; D gene uncertain. From germline, CDR1 is SGHRS and CDR2 YFSETQ. The CDR3 loop spans 15 amino acids. The V end lost 0 bases, the J end lost 4 bases, and 11 bases lay between the germline ends. The CDR3 is CASSLEGDANQPQHF. The CDR3 coding sequence is TGCGCCAGCAGCTTGGAAGGAGACGCAAATCAGCCCCAGCATTTT.

The chain carries TRBV6-1 and TRBJ1-2; D may be TRBD1 (6 bases). CDR1 and CDR2 (germline): MNHNS, SASEGT. V was clipped by 3 bases and J by 4 bases, with 15 bases between them. The CDR3 contains 15 residues. CDR3 sequence: CASSDAMGGPYGYTF. CDR3 nucleotides: TGTGCCAGCAGTGATGCCATGGGGGGGCCCTATGGCTACACCTTC.

The chain joins TRBV7-2 to TRBJ2-2, with 7 bases that match TRBD2. There are 15 residues in the CDR3. Germline V gene lookup returns CDR1 SGHTA and CDR2 FQGNSA. V gave up 6 bases and J gave up 1 base; unmatched junction bases: 5. This CDR3 is CASRPGGGNTGELFF. CDR3 nucleotide sequence: TGTGCCAGCAGGCCCGGCGGGGGGAACACCGGGGAGCTGTTTTTT.

The gene calls are TRBV7-8 and TRBJ2-3; TRBD2 aligns across 8 bases. The ends lost 1 base at V and 5 bases at J; junction bases unmatched: 5. Per germline, CDR1 SGHVS and CDR2 FQNEAQ. The CDR3 covers 15 residues. Written as DNA, the CDR3 is TGTGCCAGCAGCTTAGAACGGGGGGGGAAAGATACGCAGTATTTT. Translation: CASSLERGGKDTQYF.

This clone was recorded once. The rearrangement uses TRBV5-1 and TRBJ1-4, with 7 positions matching TRBD1. The junction had 4 bases not matched to a gene; V was cut back by 1 base and J by 7 bases. Germline values: CDR1 SGHRS, CDR2 YFSETQ. The CDR3 contains 14 residues. Here the CDR3 DNA reads TGCGCCAGCAGCTTGTATGGGGACAGTGAAAAACTGTTTTTT. It translates to CASSLYGDSEKLFF.

This sequence joins TRBV6-5 and TRBJ2-7; no firm D call. Between the trimmed V and J ends, which lost 2 bases and 3 bases, there was a span of 8 bases. Germline V gene sequence: CDR1 MNHEY, CDR2 SVGAGI. This CDR3 is 13 amino acids long. The CDR3 loop is CASSYRENYEQYF. The CDR3 nucleotides read TGTGCCAGCAGTTACCGCGAGAACTACGAGCAGTACTTC.

V and J are TRBV5-1 and TRBJ2-6; 9 nucleotides line up with TRBD2. V shed 3 bases, J shed 2 bases, and the junction held 9 bases outside the gene matches. The germline V gene has CDR1 SGHRS and CDR2 YFSETQ. CDR3 length: 18 residues. The CDR3 loop is CASSWGLAGSAGANVLTF. The CDR3 bases are TGCGCCAGCAGCTGGGGGCTAGCGGGGAGCGCTGGGGCCAACGTCCTGACTTTC.

V usage is TRBV15 and J usage is TRBJ2-7; D unclear. Trimming cost V 0 bases and J 4 bases, with 10 bases left between them. The CDR3 consists of 14 residues. Germline CDR1 and CDR2: LNHNV and YYDKDF (reference sequence). CDR3 amino acids: CATSRDRFLYEQYF. The CDR3 DNA follows: TGTGCCACCAGCAGAGATCGATTTCTATACGAGCAGTACTTC.

This clone was counted between two and nine times. This chain uses TRBV11-2 with TRBJ1-6; 9 bases line up with TRBD1. V was pared by 3 bases and J by 11 bases, with 5 bases of the junction left unmatched. Germline V lookup: CDR1 SGHAT, CDR2 FQNNGV. This CDR3 comprises 14 residues. CDR3 loop: CASSFPGTGPPLHF. The CDR3 DNA reads as TGTGCCAGCAGCTTCCCCGGGACAGGGCCACCCCTCCACTTT. The full variable domain, with the rest looked up from reference TRBV11-2 and TRBJ1-6, is EAGVAQSPRYKIIEKRQSVAFWCNPISGHATLYWYQQILGQGPKLLIQFQNNGVVDDSQLPKDRFSAERLKGVDSTLKIQPAKLEDSAVYLCASSFPGTGPPLHFGNGTRLTVT.

The gene calls are TRBV7-2 and TRBJ2-3; the D gene is possibly TRBD2 (6 bases). The germline gives CDR1 SGHTA, CDR2 FQGNSA. V was shortened by 5 bases and J by 2 bases, with 17 bases between the two germline ends. The CDR3 has 16 residues. CDR3 sequence: CASSLLPGGVTDTQYF. For the CDR3, the DNA is TGTGCCAGCAGCCTACTCCCGGGCGGGGTCACAGATACGCAGTATTTT.

The genes are TRBV27 and TRBJ2-7, with 13 bases that match TRBD2. The V segment lost 3 bases and the J segment 6 bases; nucleotides outside the gene matches: 8. The CDR3 extends over 16 amino acids. CDR1 is MNHEY, CDR2 SMNVEV, per germline (reference sequence). DNA of the CDR3: TGTGCCAGCAGTTTGAGACTAGCGGGAGGCAAAGGCGAGCAGTACTTC. Its protein is CASSLRLAGGKGEQYF.

The chain joins TRBV6-5 to TRBJ1-1; TRBD1 is a possible D gene (5 bases). CDR1 MNHEY and CDR2 SVGAGI come from the germline V gene. The germline V and J ends were trimmed by 0 bases and 2 bases, with 10 bases remaining between them. The CDR3 has 15 amino acids. In DNA, the CDR3 is TGTGCCAGCAGTTACTCCGGGCAGGGCAACACTGAAGCTTTCTTT. This gives the protein CASSYSGQGNTEAFF.

This chain connects TRBV2 to TRBJ1-5; D is ambiguous. The V and J ends lost 4 bases and 1 base respectively, with 8 bases between them. The germline V gene has CDR1 SNHLY and CDR2 FYNNEI. This CDR3 has 14 residues. In DNA, the CDR3 is TGTGCCAGCAGTGCATACATGAGCAATCAGCCCCAGCATTTT. This sequence encodes CASSAYMSNQPQHF. Using reference TRBV2 and TRBJ1-5 for the parts outside the CDR3, the full variable domain is EPEVTQTPSHQVTQMGQEVILRCVPISNHLYFYWYRQILGQKVEFLVSFYNNEISEKSEIFDDQFSVERPDGSNFTLKIRSTKLEDSAMYFCASSAYMSNQPQHFGDGTRLSIL.

The rearrangement uses TRBV10-3 and TRBJ2-7; 8 bases are shared with TRBD2. Germline loops: CDR1 ENHRY, CDR2 SYGVKD. The CDR3 is 12 amino acids. The V segment lost 11 bases and the J segment 3 bases; nucleotides outside the gene matches: 6. CDR3 protein: CAVRGENYEQYF. CDR3 bases: TGTGCCGTGCGGGGGGAAAACTACGAGCAGTACTTC.